The TCR beta chain described here comes from a study of cytomegalovirus exposure and HLA in healthy donors. Study-wide background: A subsequent analysis reported that the roughly 120 validation repertoires were produced on the same platform that had also been used for the 550 to 750 first-cohort repertoires.

Sequencing used immunoSEQ multiplex PCR; TCRdb keeps in-frame clones, though not all of them. The sample has 200,000 to 250,000 clones; over 70% are singletons. Study-level results: Reports indicated that the classifier achieved high specificity and sensitivity in diagnosing cytomegalovirus status. Within the 100 to 150 validation repertoires, first-cohort TCR clusters tended to co-occur, according to a later analysis.

Note on this clone: Its specificity is not known.

The sequenced sample was PBMCs. The TCR sequence derives from a woman aged 25 to 39 in good health and CMV-seropositive.

The CDR3 region has the DNA TGTGCCAGCAGCCGGGACGAGATTTACGAGCAGTACTTC. Its translation: CASSRDEIYEQYF. J is TRBJ2-7 and V is TRBV11-2; D assignment may be TRBD1 or TRBD2 (5 bases each). The V and J ends lost 5 bases and 4 bases respectively, with 12 bases between them. The CDR3 length is 13 residues. CDR1 and CDR2 (germline): SGHAT, FQNNGV.